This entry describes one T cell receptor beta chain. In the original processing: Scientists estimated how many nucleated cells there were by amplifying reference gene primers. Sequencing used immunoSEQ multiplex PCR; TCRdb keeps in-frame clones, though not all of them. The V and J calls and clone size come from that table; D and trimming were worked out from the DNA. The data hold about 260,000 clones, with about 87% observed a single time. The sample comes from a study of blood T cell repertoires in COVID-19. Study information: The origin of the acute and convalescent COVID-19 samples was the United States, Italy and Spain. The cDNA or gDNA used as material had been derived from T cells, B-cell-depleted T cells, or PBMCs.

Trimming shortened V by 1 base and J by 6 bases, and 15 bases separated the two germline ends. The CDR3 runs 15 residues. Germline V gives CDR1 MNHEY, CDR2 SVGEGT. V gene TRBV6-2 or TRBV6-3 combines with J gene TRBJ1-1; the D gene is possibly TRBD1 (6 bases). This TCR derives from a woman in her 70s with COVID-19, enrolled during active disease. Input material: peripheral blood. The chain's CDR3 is CASSYLQGTRSEAFF. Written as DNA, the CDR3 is TGTGCCAGCAGTTACTTGCAGGGGACGAGGTCTGAAGCTTTCTTT.